The 11 T cell receptor beta chains listed next were all sequenced from one sample in a study of cytomegalovirus exposure and HLA in healthy donors (TCRdb year 2017). Receptor libraries were prepared by the immunoSEQ multiplex PCR assay. For the multiplex PCR, a mixture combining 60 forward primers for TCR Vbeta segments and 13 reverse primers for TCR Jbeta segments was used. Held by TCRdb, this immuneACCESS table contains in-frame sequences only and omits some clones. Under half of the omission traces to an unresolved V gene where checked; the cause of the rest is unknown. The sample yields 65,000 to 95,000 clones; around 81% were counted once. The top ten clonotypes cover about 5.5% of the sample. Sequencing used PBMCs. Receptors were obtained from a male donor in good health and CMV-seropositive.

The rearrangement joins TRBV5-1 to TRBJ1-1; tentative D call: TRBD1 (5 bases). V lost 4 bases and J 7 bases, leaving 14 bases between the germline ends. From germline, CDR1 is SGHRS and CDR2 YFSETQ. The CDR3 extends over 13 amino acids. This CDR3 reads CASSLSGRGEAFF. The CDR3 DNA follows: TGCGCCAGCAGCCTGTCAGGGCGGGGTGAAGCTTTCTTT. The full variable domain, in which reference TRBV5-1 and TRBJ1-1 provide the parts outside the CDR3, is KAGVTQTPRYLIKTRGQQVTLSCSPISGHRSVSWYQQTPGQGLQFLFEYFSETQRNKGNFPGRFSGRQFSNSRSEMNVSTLELGDSALYLCASSLSGRGEAFFGQGTRLTVV.

This chain links TRBV9 with TRBJ2-3, with 8 positions matching TRBD1. This CDR3 is 15 amino acids long. Trimming cost V 4 bases and J 2 bases; bases outside gene matches: 6. Per the germline V gene, CDR1 is SGDLS and CDR2 is YYNGEE. CDR3 protein: CASSSRTGLTDTQYF. The DNA for the CDR3 is TGTGCCAGCAGCTCCCGGACAGGGCTCACAGATACGCAGTATTTT. The full variable domain, in which reference TRBV9 and TRBJ2-3 provide the parts outside the CDR3, is DSGVTQTPKHLITATGQRVTLRCSPRSGDLSVYWYQQSLDQGLQFLIQYYNGEERAKGNILERFSAQQFPDLHSELNLSSLELGDSALYFCASSSRTGLTDTQYFGPGTRLTVL.

The chain has TRBV11-2 and TRBJ1-3; D possibly corresponds to TRBD1 (6 bases). The V end lost 5 bases, the J end lost 4 bases, and 21 bases lay between the germline ends. The germline CDR1 and CDR2 sequences are SGHAT and FQNNGV. The length of the CDR3 is 17 residues. The CDR3 reads CASSRALNRVSGNTIYF. Here the CDR3 DNA reads TGTGCCAGCAGCCGTGCCTTAAACAGGGTTTCGGGAAACACCATATATTTT.

V is TRBV6-1 and J is TRBJ2-1, with 8 bases fitting TRBD2. Germline CDR1 and CDR2: MNHNS and SASEGT. The V segment lost 7 bases and the J segment 15 bases; nucleotides outside the gene matches: 8. The CDR3 covers 11 residues. CDR3 bases: TGTGCCAGCATACGGGGGGGTCGGCCGTTCTTC. This codes for CASIRGGRPFF.

The rearrangement joins TRBV27 to TRBJ1-6, with no clear D. Trimming shortened V by 10 bases and J by 8 bases, and 15 bases separated the two germline ends. Germline CDR1 reads MNHEY; CDR2 reads SMNVEV (reference sequence). This CDR3 spans 13 amino acids. Written as DNA, the CDR3 is TGTGCCACCTTCCCCGGCGGTGATTCACCCCTCCACTTT. Its protein is CATFPGGDSPLHF.

This chain links TRBV25-1 with TRBJ2-7; 7 bases are a match to TRBD1. This CDR3 contains 15 residues. The germline V gene has CDR1 MGHDK and CDR2 SYGVNS. Trimming at V came to 7 bases and at J to 4 bases, leaving 13 bases not matched to a gene. For the CDR3, the DNA is TGTGCCAGCACCCGACGTGGGGACAGTATGTACGAGCAGTACTTC. It is translated as CASTRRGDSMYEQYF.

The V gene is TRBV28, the J gene TRBJ2-7; possible D gene TRBD2, 7 bases. The CDR3 is 16 amino acids. Trimming shortened V by 2 bases and J by 0 bases, and 14 bases separated the two germline ends. From germline, CDR1 is MDHEN and CDR2 SYDVKM. The CDR3 nucleotides read TGTGCCAGCAGTTTAGGGGGGGGCGACTTCTCCTACGAGCAGTACTTC. Translating gives CASSLGGGDFSYEQYF.

This clone has a handful of counts. The V gene is TRBV4-2, the J gene TRBJ2-3; 10 bases match TRBD2. Unmatched junction bases numbered 3, after V lost 4 bases and J lost 5 bases. This CDR3 has 14 residues. The germline V gene encodes CDR1 LGHNA and CDR2 YNFKEQ. The CDR3 DNA reads TGTGCCAGCAGCCCTAGCGGGGGAGAAGATACGCAGTATTTT. This gives the protein CASSPSGGEDTQYF.

The chain uses TRBV6-5 and TRBJ2-5, with a weak D call TRBD1 (6 bases). This CDR3 has 16 residues. Deletions cut 0 bases from V and 5 bases from J, with 16 bases between. Germline loops: CDR1 MNHEY, CDR2 SVGAGI. This chain's CDR3 is CASSYSGQGRRETQYF. CDR3 DNA: TGTGCCAGCAGTTACTCGGGGCAGGGGCGTCGGGAGACCCAGTACTTC.

V gene TRBV10-3 combines with J gene TRBJ2-1; 9 nucleotides align to TRBD1. J lost 6 bases, V lost 6 bases, and 9 bases had no gene match. Looked up from germline, CDR1 is ENHRY and CDR2 is SYGVKD. CDR3 size: 15 residues. CDR3 nucleotide sequence: TGTGCCATCAGGGAGAGACAGGGGGGGATCAATGAGCAGTTCTTC. It translates to CAIRERQGGINEQFF.

The chain carries TRBV7-2 and TRBJ2-3; 9 bases are shared with TRBD2. The CDR3 totals 15 residues. Unmatched junction bases numbered 4, after V lost 5 bases and J lost 1 base. The V gene's germline CDR1 is SGHTA and CDR2 FQGNSA. The CDR3 sequence: CASSVGLAGTDTQYF. The CDR3 region has the DNA TGTGCCAGCAGCGTGGGACTAGCTGGCACAGATACGCAGTATTTT. Combining the CDR3 with reference TRBV7-2 and TRBJ2-3 gives the whole variable domain GAGVSQSPSNKVTEKGKDVELRCDPISGHTALYWYRQSLGQGLEFLIYFQGNSAPDKSGLPSDRFSAERTGGSVSTLTIQRTQQEDSAVYLCASSVGLAGTDTQYFGPGTRLTVL.